These 28 T cell receptor beta chains came from one sample sequenced in a study of T cells after yellow fever vaccination (dated by TCRdb to between 2018 and 2021). Libraries were constructed by 5' RACE. For sequencing, an Illumina NovaSeq 6000 was employed. TCRdb ran its own pipeline on the public reads, namely fastp trimming at Q25 and MiXCR clone calling, and kept in-frame beta chains. For every CDR3 protein sequence, its rows merge into one entry that carries the most common genes and DNA. In this sample the table shows 300,000 or so distinct CDR3 sequences, 8.7% of which occur a single time. The top ten clonotypes cover over 3% of the sample. The treatment or condition label for this specimen denotes: live attenuated yellow fever vaccine strain. This specimen was CD4+ T cells sorted from PBMCs, taken 5 days after the yellow fever booster vaccination. The source of these receptors is a man aged 18 to 29 who received the YFV17D yellow fever vaccine.

This clonotype was detected only a few times. The V and J genes are TRBV30 and TRBJ2-1; D may match TRBD1 or TRBD2 (5 bases each). This CDR3 has 13 residues. V lost 0 bases and J lost 8, with 11 bases in between. CDR1 and CDR2 from the germline V gene are GTSNPN and SVGIG (reference sequence). The CDR3 reads CAWSVLRGHEQFF. CDR3 coding DNA: TGTGCCTGGAGTGTACTTCGGGGACATGAGCAGTTCTTC. The full variable domain, completed using reference TRBV30 and TRBJ2-1, is SQTIHQWPATLVQPVGSPLSLECTVEGTSNPNLYWYRQAAGRGLQLLFYSVGIGQISSEVPQNLSASRPQDRQFILSSKKLLLSDSGFYLCAWSVLRGHEQFFGPGTRLTVL.

This clonotype was found many times. This chain uses TRBV7-2 with TRBJ2-1, with 13 nucleotides matching TRBD2. With V trimmed by 5 bases and J by 8 bases, 6 bases remained unmatched. The CDR3 runs to 15 residues. Germline values: CDR1 SGHTA, CDR2 FQGNSA. Here the CDR3 reads CASSPRLAGGYEQFF. The CDR3 DNA reads TGTGCCAGCAGCCCTCGACTAGCGGGGGGATATGAGCAGTTCTTC.

The chain employs TRBV10-3 and TRBJ2-7, with D unresolved. The CDR3 runs 13 residues. Germline V lookup: CDR1 ENHRY, CDR2 SYGVKD. V was pared by 2 bases and J by 2 bases, with 7 bases between. CDR3 region: CAISENIPYEQYF. CDR3 coding DNA: TGTGCCATCAGTGAGAACATACCCTACGAGCAGTACTTC.

This clonotype is medium-sized (0.01 to 0.1%) in the sample. The V call is TRBV7-2, the J call TRBJ2-4, with 7 bases matching TRBD2. The J segment lost 1 base and the V segment lost 5 bases, leaving 5 bases of the junction unmatched. This CDR3 comprises 15 residues. Germline V gene data show CDR1 as SGHTA and CDR2 as FQGNSA. The CDR3 coding sequence is TGTGCCAGCAGCAGGGACTACGGGGCCAAAAACATTCAGTACTTC. It codes for CASSRDYGAKNIQYF. Looking up the rest from reference TRBV7-2 and TRBJ2-4 gives the full variable domain: GAGVSQSPSNKVTEKGKDVELRCDPISGHTALYWYRQSLGQGLEFLIYFQGNSAPDKSGLPSDRFSAERTGGSVSTLTIQRTQQEDSAVYLCASSRDYGAKNIQYFGAGTRLSVL.

This clonotype showed up just a few times. This chain uses TRBV6-5 with TRBJ2-7; 9 bases fit TRBD1. Germline CDR1 and CDR2: MNHEY and SVGAGI. The CDR3 loop spans 16 amino acids. V gave up 5 bases and J gave up 6 bases; unmatched junction bases: 14. DNA for the CDR3: TGTGCCAGCAGTCCTCCAGCTGGGACAGGGAATGCCGAGCAGTACTTC. As protein: CASSPPAGTGNAEQYF.

This clonotype was seen a few times. CDR3 in amino acids: CASSSLYSIQKTQYF. The CDR3 DNA follows: TGTGCCAGCAGCTCGTTATACAGCATCCAGAAGACCCAGTACTTC. The chain uses TRBV7-9 and TRBJ2-5, with unresolved D. Per germline, CDR1 SEHNR and CDR2 FQNEAQ (reference sequence). The CDR3 has 15 amino acids. V dropped 4 bases and J dropped 6 bases, with 18 bases sitting between them. Supplemented by reference TRBV7-9 and TRBJ2-5, the full variable domain reads DTGVSQNPRHKITKRGQNVTFRCDPISEHNRLYWYRQTLGQGPEFLTYFQNEAQLEKSRLLSDRFSAERPKGSFSTLEIQRTEQGDSAMYLCASSSLYSIQKTQYFGPGTRLLVL.

The chain joins TRBV18 to TRBJ2-1, with 7 bases lining up with TRBD1. The germline V gene encodes CDR1 KGHSH and CDR2 LQKENI. V trimming: 2 bases; J trimming: 6 bases; junction bases outside the gene matches: 1. The CDR3 extends over 13 amino acids. For the CDR3, the DNA is TGTGCCAGCTCACCAAGACAGGGCAATGAGCAGTTCTTC. As protein: CASSPRQGNEQFF.

In this sample, this clonotype turned up a few times. The gene calls are TRBV24-1 and TRBJ2-6; D possibly matches TRBD1 or TRBD2 (6 bases each). The germline V gene has CDR1 KGHDR and CDR2 SFDVKD. CDR3 length: 17 amino acids. Trimming stripped 2 bases from V and 5 bases from J, with 15 bases between. Written as DNA, the CDR3 is TGTGCCACCAGTGATTCCTCAGGGGCGGGGTGGGCCAACGTCCTGACTTTC. It yields the protein CATSDSSGAGWANVLTF.

This sequence joins TRBV4-2 and TRBJ1-5; possibly TRBD1 for D (6 bases). The length of the CDR3 is 15 residues. Germline loops: CDR1 LGHNA, CDR2 YNFKEQ. The V gene lost 0 bases and the J gene lost 3 bases, with 9 bases spanning the gap. The CDR3: CASSQDPGANQPQHF. DNA for the CDR3: TGTGCCAGCAGCCAAGATCCAGGGGCCAATCAGCCCCAGCATTTT.

In its sample, this clonotype was seen a few times. The chain couples TRBV10-3 to TRBJ2-2, with D possibly TRBD2 on 5 matching bases. This CDR3 comprises 12 residues. Germline V gives CDR1 ENHRY, CDR2 SYGVKD. V was pared by 6 bases and J by 6 bases, with 8 bases between. This CDR3 is CAIRRTAGELFF. The DNA for the CDR3 is TGTGCCATCAGGCGGACTGCCGGGGAGCTGTTTTTT.

This clonotype occurred a few times. V is TRBV24-1 and J is TRBJ1-5; no clear D. The V end was cut by 4 bases, the J end by 11 bases, with 17 bases between. Germline CDR1 reads KGHDR; CDR2 reads SFDVKD. The CDR3 covers 14 residues. The chain's CDR3 is CATSDPRLVGSQHF. CDR3 DNA: TGTGCCACCAGTGACCCCAGGTTGGTCGGGTCCCAGCATTTT.

This rearrangement joins TRBV20-1 to TRBJ2-3; D perhaps matches TRBD2 (6 bases). CDR1 is DFQATT and CDR2 is SNEGSKA in the germline V gene (reference sequence). Trimming removed 1 base at V and 1 base at J, with 9 bases between. This CDR3 spans 14 amino acids. CDR3 coding DNA: TGCAGTGCTAGAGCCCCTAGCGGCACAGATACGCAGTATTTT. This codes for CSARAPSGTDTQYF.

This clonotype was counted a few times. V usage is TRBV7-9 and J usage is TRBJ1-1; D uncertain. The CDR3 loop spans 15 amino acids. In germline, CDR1 is SEHNR, CDR2 FQNEAQ (reference sequence). Trimming cost V 1 base and J 2 bases, with 11 bases left between them. The CDR3: CASSLVGQPNTEAFF. CDR3 DNA sequence: TGTGCCAGCAGCTTAGTAGGGCAGCCAAACACTGAAGCTTTCTTT.

This clonotype was counted ten times or more. The chain is built from TRBV12-3 or TRBV12-4 and TRBJ2-7; D not certain. CDR3 length: 14 amino acids. V was pared by 2 bases and J by 2 bases, with 10 bases between. The CDR3 region has the DNA TGTGCCAGCAGTTTAAGGCAGGCCGCCTACGAGCAGTACTTC. This gives the protein CASSLRQAAYEQYF.

The rearrangement uses TRBV5-6 and TRBJ2-6, with 11 bases lining up with TRBD2. The CDR3 loop spans 19 amino acids. The germline CDR1 and CDR2 sequences are SGHDT and YYEEEE. The junction had 9 bases not matched to a gene; V was cut back by 0 bases and J by 4 bases. The CDR3 coding sequence is TGTGCCAGCAGCTTGGTAGCGGGGGGGCCCCCTCTCGGGGCCAACGTCCTGACTTTC. It encodes CASSLVAGGPPLGANVLTF.

There are a few counts of this clonotype. The rearrangement links TRBV12-3 or TRBV12-4 to TRBJ1-1; 10 bases fit TRBD1. Trimming at V came to 4 bases and at J to 2 bases, leaving 4 bases not matched to a gene. The CDR3 length is 15 residues. CDR3 DNA sequence: TGTGCCAGCAGTTCCGGGACAGGGGATAACACTGAAGCTTTCTTT. Protein product: CASSSGTGDNTEAFF.

This clonotype showed up just a few times. The chain has TRBV5-4 and TRBJ2-2, with D possibly called TRBD1 or TRBD2 (5 bases each). Deletions cut 4 bases from V and 1 base from J, with 14 bases between. CDR1 is SGHNT, CDR2 YYREEE, per germline (reference sequence). The CDR3 has 16 residues. The CDR3 is CASSAVGAKNTGELFF. The DNA of the CDR3 is TGTGCCAGCAGCGCCGTCGGGGCAAAGAACACCGGGGAGCTGTTTTTT.

This clonotype has a handful of counts. This chain joins TRBV4-2 and TRBJ2-7, with TRBD1 matching 8 bases. CDR1 LGHNA and CDR2 YNFKEQ come from the germline V gene. The CDR3 is 15 residues long. Losses at the gene ends were 1 base for V and 4 bases for J; bases not matched to a gene: 6. CDR3 in DNA: TGTGCCAGCAGCCAAGTAGGACAGGGATATTACGAGCAGTACTTC. Its protein product is CASSQVGQGYYEQYF.

This clonotype was recorded many times. The chain uses TRBV5-1 and TRBJ2-3, with D perhaps TRBD2 (6 bases). The CDR3 is made up of 12 amino acids. Trimming cost V 7 bases and J 3 bases, with 9 bases left between them. Germline-derived CDR1 and CDR2 are SGHRS and YFSETQ. CDR3: CASHAGTDTQYF. DNA of the CDR3: TGCGCCAGCCACGCGGGAACAGATACGCAGTATTTT.

This clonotype was picked up a small number of times. This sequence joins TRBV19 and TRBJ1-2; no clear D gene. Germline lookup yields CDR1 LNHDA and CDR2 SQIVND (reference sequence). This CDR3 contains 15 residues. V was cut by 4 bases and J by 2 bases, with 14 bases left in between. This CDR3 is CASSRSAIPNYGYTF. The CDR3 DNA sequence: TGTGCCAGTAGTAGGTCGGCAATACCCAACTATGGCTACACCTTC.

This clonotype was picked up a small number of times. This chain connects TRBV7-2 to TRBJ2-5, with 7 bases aligning to TRBD2. The CDR3 is 14 amino acids. Germline V gene lookup returns CDR1 SGHTA and CDR2 FQGNSA. V lost 10 bases to trimming and J lost 4 bases; unmatched junction nucleotides: 12. CDR3 bases: TGTGCCACCAACACTGTTGGGGGGGGAGAGACCCAGTACTTC. Residues: CATNTVGGGETQYF.

V gene TRBV12-3 or TRBV12-4 combines with J gene TRBJ1-1; 8 bases are shared with TRBD1. This CDR3 has 15 amino acids. The V gene end was trimmed by 5 bases and the J gene end by 4 bases; junction bases not matched to a gene: 9. DNA for the CDR3: TGTGCCAGCAGTCTGGGACCGACAGGGGTCACTGAAGCTTTCTTT. Amino acids: CASSLGPTGVTEAFF.

With regard to this clonotype: A junction boundary mismatches the germline segment, possibly from a read error. This rearrangement joins TRBV2 to TRBJ2-7, with TRBD2 as a possible D gene (6 bases). Germline loops: CDR1 SNHLY, CDR2 FYNNEI. This CDR3 region has 12 residues. CDR3 in amino acids: CASSEVTSSNSF. CDR3 nucleotides: TGTGCCAGCAGTGAAGTTACTAGCTCAAATTCCTTC.

As for this clonotype: A much larger clone differs by one base, so this may be a read error. This chain connects TRBV7-2 to TRBJ2-1; perhaps TRBD1 as D (6 bases). The CDR3 sequence is 17 residues long. Germline V gene data show CDR1 as SGHTA and CDR2 as FQGNSA. CDR3 DNA: TGTGTCAGCAGTCGTACAGGGTCCTCTGGCTCCTACAATGAGCAGTTCTTC. This sequence encodes CVSSRTGSSGSYNEQFF.

V and J are TRBV2 and TRBJ2-7; TRBD2 is a possible D gene (6 bases). This CDR3 region has 15 residues. The germline V gene has CDR1 SNHLY and CDR2 FYNNEI. Trimming took 7 bases from V and 4 from J, leaving 20 bases between them. The DNA of the CDR3 is TGTGCCAGCACCCGGGAGAGTGGCTTGCCGTACGAGCAGTACGTC. Amino acids: CASTRESGLPYEQYV.

The chain links TRBV7-2 to TRBJ1-4, with D uncertain. The length of the CDR3 is 14 residues. Germline CDR1 reads SGHTA; CDR2 reads FQGNSA. V lost 4 bases and J lost 8, with 14 bases in between. CDR3 sequence reads: CASSSIGEWEKLFF. CDR3 bases: TGTGCCAGCAGCTCCATAGGCGAGTGGGAAAAACTGTTTTTT.

This clonotype was detected many times. This chain uses TRBV4-3 with TRBJ2-7, with 8 bases identical to TRBD1. The CDR3 spans 14 residues. Looked up from germline, CDR1 is LGHNA and CDR2 is YSLEER. The J segment lost 0 bases and the V segment lost 4 bases, leaving 2 bases of the junction unmatched. The CDR3 sequence is CASSRTGNSYEQYF. CDR3 nucleotides: TGCGCCAGCAGCCGGACAGGGAACTCCTACGAGCAGTACTTC.

This chain uses TRBV6-5 with TRBJ2-4; 8 bases fit TRBD2. Germline V gene sequence: CDR1 MNHEY, CDR2 SVGAGI. The CDR3 extends over 16 amino acids. The J segment lost 0 bases and the V segment lost 1 base, leaving 2 bases of the junction unmatched. The CDR3 is CASSYLSGGAKNIQYF. Written as DNA, the CDR3 is TGTGCCAGCAGTTACTTAAGCGGGGGAGCCAAAAACATTCAGTACTTC.